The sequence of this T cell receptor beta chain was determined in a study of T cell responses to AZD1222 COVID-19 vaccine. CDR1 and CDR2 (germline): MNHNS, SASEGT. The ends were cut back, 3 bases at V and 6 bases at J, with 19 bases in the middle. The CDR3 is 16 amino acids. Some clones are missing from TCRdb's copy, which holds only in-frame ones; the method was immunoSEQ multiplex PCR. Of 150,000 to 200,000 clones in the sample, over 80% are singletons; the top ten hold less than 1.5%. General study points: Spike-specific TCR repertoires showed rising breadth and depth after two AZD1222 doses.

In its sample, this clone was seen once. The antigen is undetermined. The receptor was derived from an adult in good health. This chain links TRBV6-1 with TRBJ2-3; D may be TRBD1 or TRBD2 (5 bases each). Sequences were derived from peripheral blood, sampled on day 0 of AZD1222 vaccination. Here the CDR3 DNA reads TGTGCCAGCAGTGATTGGGTGGGGGTAAGCTACGATACGCAGTATTTT. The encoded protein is CASSDWVGVSYDTQYF.